In this sample, the clone carrying this TCR beta chain turned up many times. Time point meaning: patch test 1, 2 weeks after DPC sensitization. Treatment indicated: therapeutic diphenylcyclopropenone sensitization with weekly scalp DPC. The data derive from a study of human T cells and chemical hapten exposure. From germline, CDR1 is LGHNA and CDR2 YNFKEQ. The CDR3 sequence is 16 residues long. Trimming removed 0 bases at V and 8 bases at J, with 17 bases between. The library tagged each cDNA molecule with unique molecular identifiers. TCRdb processed the RACE reads anew with MiXCR; each CDR3 protein has one entry. Here the sample spans some 190,000 distinct CDR3 sequences, about a fifth being singletons.

The V call is TRBV4-2, the J call TRBJ2-1; weak D call: TRBD2 (6 bases). The sample was whole blood, taken in connection with sensitization to the hapten diphenylcyclopropenone (DPC). The clonotype comes from a woman aged 45-65 years with alopecia areata. Some clones in this sample may be carry-over from other donors' samples. Written as DNA, the CDR3 is TGTGCCAGCAGCCAAGAAGGCCTAGCGAGAGTGGATGAGCAGTTCTTC. This encodes CASSQEGLARVDEQFF.